The present T cell receptor beta chain was sequenced within a study of T-cell reconstitution after alpha-beta-depleted transplantation in children. This clonotype came up once. Its antigen is not identified. Study results and caveats: Some patients showed high day-60 TCRbeta diversity, which derived from surviving recipient T cells and thymic progenitors.

Unique molecular identifiers were used to barcode this TCRbeta library. TCRdb used MiXCR to reprocess the PCR reads, holding one entry per CDR3 protein. The sample records over 7,500 distinct CDR3 sequences, roughly 13% being singletons. This CDR3 is built from 13 residues. V was pared by 4 bases and J by 8 bases, with 5 bases of the junction left unmatched. Germline lookup yields CDR1 SGDLS and CDR2 YYNGEE. Sequencing used PBMCs, mostly from graft donor cells, obtained 60 days after TCRalphabeta/CD19-depleted stem cell transplant. This TCR was recovered from a patient under 10 years old who had a stem cell transplant for inherited bone marrow failure, so the T cells may come from the graft donor. V and J are TRBV9 and TRBJ2-1, with 8 bases matching TRBD2. The CDR3 DNA reads as TGTGCCAGCAGCCAAAGCGGGAGCGATGAGCAGTTCTTC. As protein: CASSQSGSDEQFF.